In its sample, the clone carrying this TCR beta chain was seen once. This sample stems from a study of blood T cell repertoires in COVID-19. Study in general: T cells, B-cell-depleted T cells, or PBMCs provided the cDNA or gDNA that served as material.

The CDR3 totals 15 residues. The V end was cut by 6 bases, the J end by 5 bases, with 18 bases between. The germline CDR1 and CDR2 sequences are MDHEN and SYDVKM. This table comes from immunoSEQ multiplex PCR, and its TCRdb copy is limited to in-frame clones, with some not included. The table includes around 67,000 clones, around 86% detected once. Sequenced input: peripheral blood. The clonotype originates from a man over 45 with active COVID-19. The genes are TRBV28 and TRBJ2-3; the D gene is possibly TRBD1 (5 bases). The CDR3 DNA reads as TGTGCCAGCAGGCCCTTTGGGGCCCGAGGAGATACGCAGTATTTT. Protein product: CASRPFGARGDTQYF.